The 21 T cell receptor beta chains given below trace back to one sample, sequenced in a study of blood T cell repertoires in COVID-19 (dated by TCRdb to the early 2020s). Library prep was done by the immunoSEQ multiplex PCR assay. This immuneACCESS table, as held by TCRdb, lists in-frame sequences with V and J called but not all clones. Of the missing ones, under half trace to an unresolved V gene in checked studies; the others have no known cause. The table for this sample lists about 72,000 clones; approximately 86% of them were counted only once. The leading ten clones occupy approximately 14% of the sample. Sequenced sample: peripheral blood. All receptors come from a woman aged 60 to 75 with acute or convalescent COVID-19.

The chain employs TRBV11-2 and TRBJ1-1; a possible D gene is TRBD1 (5 bases). Trimming stripped 0 bases from V and 6 bases from J, with 8 bases between. CDR3 length equals 13 residues. In germline, CDR1 is SGHAT, CDR2 FQNNGV. DNA for the CDR3: TGTGCCAGCAGCTTAGAATGGACACCTGAAGCTTTCTTT. Translated: CASSLEWTPEAFF.

The V and J genes are TRBV3-1 (or the pseudogene TRBV3-2) and TRBJ2-1, with 11 positions matching TRBD2. Germline CDR1 LGHDT, CDR2 YNNKEL (reference sequence). The J segment lost 4 bases and the V segment lost 1 base, leaving 15 bases of the junction unmatched. This CDR3 spans 20 amino acids. CDR3 sequence: CASSQAGTSGTGWGYNEQFF. In DNA form, the CDR3 reads TGTGCCAGCAGCCAAGCCGGGACTAGCGGCACGGGGTGGGGATACAATGAGCAGTTCTTC.

The chain links TRBV7-8 to TRBJ2-3; D is unresolved. Germline values: CDR1 SGHVS, CDR2 FQNEAQ. V lost 3 bases and J lost 4, with 14 bases in between. This CDR3 is built from 15 residues. CDR3 nucleotides: TGTGCCAGCAGCTTTGACTCCACCGCCCCAGATACGCAGTATTTT. It codes for CASSFDSTAPDTQYF.

The chain joins TRBV10-3 to TRBJ2-1; D ambiguous. The CDR3 length is 13 residues. CDR1 and CDR2 from the germline V gene are ENHRY and SYGVKD. Trimming cost V 4 bases and J 0 bases, with 4 bases left between them. The CDR3 spells CAISVSSYNEQFF. In DNA, the CDR3 is TGTGCCATCAGTGTTAGCTCCTACAATGAGCAGTTCTTC.

This chain uses TRBV9 with TRBJ1-4, with D uncertain. This CDR3 has 14 residues. Germline CDR1 SGDLS, CDR2 YYNGEE. V was trimmed by 0 bases and J by 8 bases, leaving 11 bases between them. CDR3 residues: CASSVAPGAEKLFF. The CDR3, as DNA: TGTGCCAGCAGCGTAGCTCCGGGTGCGGAAAAACTGTTTTTT.

The chain uses TRBV5-1 and TRBJ2-5; 11 bases align to TRBD2. Germline-derived CDR1 and CDR2 are SGHRS and YFSETQ. The CDR3 consists of 18 residues. Trimming removed 0 bases from V and 7 bases from J; junction bases left unmatched: 14. The CDR3 nucleotides are TGCGCCAGCAGCTTGGTGTTAGCGGGGGGGCCGGTACGTTTGACCCAGTACTTC. Encoded protein: CASSLVLAGGPVRLTQYF.

This clone was seen only once. The chain recombines TRBV5-6 with TRBJ1-2; D is unresolved. V was shortened by 0 bases and J by 2 bases, with 5 bases between the two germline ends. The CDR3 length is 13 residues. Germline values: CDR1 SGHDT, CDR2 YYEEEE. CDR3 sequence reads: CASSLGGNYGYTF. The CDR3 DNA follows: TGTGCCAGCAGCTTGGGAGGGAACTATGGCTACACCTTC.

The genes are TRBV19 and TRBJ2-3, with D possibly TRBD2 on 6 matching bases. The germline gives CDR1 LNHDA, CDR2 SQIVND (reference sequence). The CDR3 covers 14 residues. V was cut by 3 bases and J by 2 bases, with 9 bases left in between. The CDR3 DNA reads as TGTGCCAGTAGTATTGGGGGGAACACAGATACGCAGTATTTT. Translating it yields CASSIGGNTDTQYF.

V is TRBV4-2 and J is TRBJ1-2, with D hard to call. Germline-derived CDR1 and CDR2 are LGHNA and YNFKEQ. CDR3 length: 14 amino acids. The germline V and J ends were trimmed by 2 bases and 0 bases, with 7 bases remaining between them. CDR3 amino acids: CASSQRVSNYGYTF. The CDR3 coding sequence is TGTGCCAGCAGCCAACGGGTCTCTAACTATGGCTACACCTTC.

The chain couples TRBV27 to TRBJ1-2; 7 bases map to TRBD1. The junction had 5 bases not matched to a gene; V was cut back by 6 bases and J by 1 base. Germline V gene data show CDR1 as MNHEY and CDR2 as SMNVEV (reference sequence). This CDR3 is 14 amino acids long. The CDR3 spells CASSPDRVNYGYTF. In DNA, the CDR3 is TGTGCCAGCAGCCCAGACAGGGTTAACTATGGCTACACCTTC.

This rearrangement joins TRBV19 to TRBJ1-6, with TRBD1 matching 8 bases. Germline V gene data show CDR1 as LNHDA and CDR2 as SQIVND (reference sequence). The CDR3 runs to 16 residues. Losses at the gene ends were 6 bases for V and 5 bases for J; bases not matched to a gene: 9. The CDR3 region has the DNA TGTGCCAGTAGACCCCCTTGGACAGGGAATAATTCACCCCTCCACTTT. It encodes CASRPPWTGNNSPLHF.

This clone has only one observation. The chain carries TRBV5-6 and TRBJ2-1; 9 bases agree with TRBD2. This CDR3 has 16 residues. Losses at the gene ends were 0 bases for V and 4 bases for J; bases not matched to a gene: 5. CDR1 is SGHDT, CDR2 YYEEEE, per germline. CDR3 residues: CASSLERLAAYNEQFF. The CDR3 DNA sequence: TGTGCCAGCAGCTTGGAGCGACTAGCGGCTTACAATGAGCAGTTCTTC.

The chain combines TRBV19 with TRBJ1-5, with 8 bases fitting TRBD1. The CDR3 runs to 14 residues. CDR1 and CDR2 (germline): LNHDA, SQIVND (reference sequence). V lost 6 bases and J lost 3; bases outside the gene matches: 4. The CDR3 spells CASRLQGDNQPQHF. The CDR3 DNA is TGTGCCAGTAGACTACAGGGGGACAATCAGCCCCAGCATTTT.

The chain recombines TRBV12-3 or TRBV12-4 with TRBJ2-2; 8 bases fit TRBD1. The CDR3 length is 13 residues. The junction had 3 bases not matched to a gene; V was cut back by 9 bases and J by 3 bases. CDR3 in amino acids: CASRQGYTGELFF. The DNA of the CDR3 is TGTGCCAGTCGACAGGGGTACACCGGGGAGCTGTTTTTT.

The CDR3 sequence is CASSLSSGSYNEQFF. The CDR3 DNA reads TGTGCCAGCAGCTTGTCTAGCGGGTCCTACAATGAGCAGTTCTTC. The chain has TRBV7-3 and TRBJ2-1; 8 bases are a match to TRBD2. This CDR3 comprises 15 residues. The ends lost 3 bases at V and 1 base at J; junction bases unmatched: 2. Germline CDR1 reads SGHTA; CDR2 reads FQGTGA.

The chain combines TRBV29-1 with TRBJ1-2, with D maybe TRBD1 (6 bases). The CDR3 consists of 13 residues. V was shortened by 0 bases and J by 4 bases, with 9 bases between the two germline ends. Germline assignment: CDR1 SQVTM and CDR2 ANQGSEA. CDR3 nucleotides: TGCAGCGTTGAAGAGGGGGCAGTCTATGGCTACACCTTC. It encodes CSVEEGAVYGYTF.

The chain joins TRBV6-6 to TRBJ2-5, with D possibly TRBD2 on 6 matching bases. Trimming pared 6 bases from V and 2 bases from J, leaving 10 bases between. CDR1 is MNHNY, CDR2 SVGAGI, per germline (reference sequence). The CDR3 loop spans 13 amino acids. The CDR3 region is CASSWGLQETQYF. CDR3 sequence (DNA): TGTGCCAGCAGCTGGGGACTGCAAGAGACCCAGTACTTC.

The genes are TRBV6-5 and TRBJ2-7; TRBD1 agrees at 10 bases. The germline V gene encodes CDR1 MNHEY and CDR2 SVGAGI. There are 15 residues in the CDR3. The V segment lost 5 bases and the J segment 6 bases; nucleotides outside the gene matches: 10. CDR3 bases: TGTGCCAGCAGTCGCTCCGGGACAGGGGTACGCGAGCAGTACTTC. Translating it yields CASSRSGTGVREQYF.

As regards this clone: Other DNA sequences in this sample translate to the same CDR3. J is TRBJ1-1 and V is TRBV25-1, with TRBD1 as a possible D gene (5 bases). The germline V and J ends were trimmed by 5 bases and 7 bases, with 8 bases remaining between them. Germline V gene data show CDR1 as MGHDK and CDR2 as SYGVNS. CDR3 size: 11 residues. This CDR3 reads CASSPGDEAFF. The CDR3 DNA is TGTGCCAGCAGTCCGGGGGATGAAGCTTTCTTT.

The CDR3 here is CASSPVPPGQGAVGYTF. In nucleotides, the CDR3 is TGTGCCAGCTCACCCGTCCCGCCGGGACAGGGGGCGGTTGGCTACACCTTC. This chain connects TRBV18 to TRBJ1-2; TRBD1 agrees at 12 bases. CDR1 and CDR2 from the germline V gene are KGHSH and LQKENI. After removal of 3 bases from V and 7 bases from J, the junction contained 12 bases not matched to a gene. The CDR3 has 17 residues. The complete variable domain, with remaining parts taken from reference TRBV18 and TRBJ1-2, reads NAGVMQNPRHLVRRRGQEARLRCSPMKGHSHVYWYRQLPEEGLKFMVYLQKENIIDESGMPKERFSAEFPKEGPSILRIQQVVRGDSAAYFCASSPVPPGQGAVGYTFGSGTRLTVV.

V usage is TRBV5-1 and J usage is TRBJ2-1; 9 bases are a match to TRBD2. The germline CDR1 and CDR2 sequences are SGHRS and YFSETQ. There are 15 residues in the CDR3. Trimming took 2 bases from V and 8 from J; bases not matched to a gene: 8. The CDR3 DNA is TGCGCCAGCAGCTTAGAGGCTAGCGGGGCCGATGAGCAGTTCTTC. Protein sequence: CASSLEASGADEQFF.